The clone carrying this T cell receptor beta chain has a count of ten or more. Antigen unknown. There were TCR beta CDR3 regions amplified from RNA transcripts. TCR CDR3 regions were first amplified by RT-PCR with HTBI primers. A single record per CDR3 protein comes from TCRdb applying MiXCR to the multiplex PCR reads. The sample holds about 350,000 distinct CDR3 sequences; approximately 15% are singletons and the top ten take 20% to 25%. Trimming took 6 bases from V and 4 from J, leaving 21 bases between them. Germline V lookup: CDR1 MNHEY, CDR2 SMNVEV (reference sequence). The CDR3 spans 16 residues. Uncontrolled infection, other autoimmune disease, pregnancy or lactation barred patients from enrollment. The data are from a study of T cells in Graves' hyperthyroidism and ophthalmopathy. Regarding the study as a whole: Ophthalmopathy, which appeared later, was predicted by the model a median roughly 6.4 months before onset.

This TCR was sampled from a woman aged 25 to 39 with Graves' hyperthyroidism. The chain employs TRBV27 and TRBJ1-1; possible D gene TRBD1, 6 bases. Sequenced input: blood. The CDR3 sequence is CASSPHPGVASTEAFF. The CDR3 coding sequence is TGTGCCAGCAGCCCACATCCAGGGGTCGCTTCCACTGAAGCTTTCTTT.